Following are 21 T cell receptor beta chains from one sample sequenced in a study of CD8 T cells in Susac syndrome. With random hexamers, reverse transcription was performed on about 0.5 to 1 ug of RNA. TCRdb reprocessed the immunoSEQ multiplex PCR reads with MiXCR, giving one entry per CDR3 protein. The sample lists approximately 270,000 distinct CDR3 sequences, about 94% occurring once. Material: CD4+ T cells from PBMCs. These receptors all come from a human donor with multiple sclerosis.

The chain is built from TRBV7-9 and TRBJ2-7; D is undetermined. Germline assignment: CDR1 SEHNR and CDR2 FQNEAQ (reference sequence). The CDR3 sequence is 12 residues long. Trimming removed 5 bases from V and 4 bases from J, with 9 bases in between. This CDR3 is CASSPTAYEQYF. CDR3 nucleotides: TGTGCCAGCAGCCCGACCGCTTACGAGCAGTACTTC.

The chain joins TRBV10-3 to TRBJ1-2, with unresolved D. V was clipped by 5 bases and J by 0 bases, with 1 base between them. CDR3 length equals 11 residues. Looked up from germline, CDR1 is ENHRY and CDR2 is SYGVKD. The CDR3 here is CAISTNYGYTF. Here the CDR3 DNA reads TGTGCCATCAGTACTAACTATGGCTACACCTTC.

The chain links TRBV12-3 or TRBV12-4 to TRBJ2-2; D is ambiguous. The V end was cut by 7 bases, the J end by 6 bases, with 12 bases between. The CDR3 covers 13 residues. CDR3 protein: CASTLVVPGELFF. CDR3 nucleotide sequence: TGTGCCAGCACCCTTGTGGTACCCGGGGAGCTGTTTTTT.

The rearrangement uses TRBV29-1 and TRBJ1-1; D is possibly TRBD1 (5 bases). Trimming removed 4 bases from V and 6 bases from J, with 18 bases in between. Germline CDR1 is SQVTM and CDR2 is ANQGSEA. This CDR3 has 14 residues. The CDR3 DNA is TGCAGCGTTGCTTCGGGGGACTTCTCCCCTGAAGCTTTCTTT. Translation gives CSVASGDFSPEAFF. The full variable domain, in which reference TRBV29-1 and TRBJ1-1 provide the parts outside the CDR3, is SAVISQKPSRDICQRGTSLTIQCQVDSQVTMMFWYRQQPGQSLTLIATANQGSEATYESGFVIDKFPISRPNLTFSTLTVSNMSPEDSSIYLCSVASGDFSPEAFFGQGTRLTVV.

This sequence joins TRBV28 and TRBJ1-2; 8 bases are a match to TRBD1. The CDR3 is 12 residues long. Germline values: CDR1 MDHEN, CDR2 SYDVKM. Trimming at V came to 4 bases and at J to 8 bases, leaving 3 bases not matched to a gene. CDR3 residues: CASSSRTGGYTF. CDR3 bases: TGTGCCAGCAGTTCCAGGACAGGGGGCTACACCTTC.

The chain links TRBV11-2 to TRBJ1-2; 7 bases agree with TRBD1. Losses at the gene ends were 5 bases for V and 6 bases for J; bases not matched to a gene: 12. Germline V gene lookup returns CDR1 SGHAT and CDR2 FQNNGV. CDR3 length: 15 residues. The CDR3 sequence is CASSPPGQHSDGYTF. In DNA form, the CDR3 reads TGTGCCAGCAGCCCGCCGGGACAGCATTCGGATGGCTACACCTTC.

This clonotype was recorded once. V and J are TRBV12-5 and TRBJ1-1; possible D gene TRBD1, 5 bases. The CDR3 spans 14 residues. V lost 1 base, J lost 1 base, and 7 bases lay in between. Germline CDR1 and CDR2: LGHNT and FRNRAP. CDR3 nucleotide sequence: TGTGCTAGTGGTTTGGGACAGCCGAACACTGAAGCTTTCTTT. It is translated as CASGLGQPNTEAFF.

This clonotype was seen more than once but under ten times. The chain links TRBV11-3 to TRBJ2-5; the D is unclear. Looked up from germline, CDR1 is SGHNT and CDR2 is YENEEA. V lost 8 bases to trimming and J lost 3 bases, with 7 bases between them. The CDR3 loop spans 11 amino acids. CDR3 region: CASSSKETQYF. The CDR3 nucleotides read TGTGCCAGCTCATCTAAAGAGACCCAGTACTTC.

The chain joins TRBV7-2 to TRBJ2-7; D call uncertain. V shed 1 base and J shed 6 bases, with 7 bases lying between them. There are 12 residues in the CDR3. Germline CDR1 reads SGHTA; CDR2 reads FQGNSA. The CDR3 is CASSLDLGEQYV. In DNA form, the CDR3 reads TGTGCCAGCAGCTTAGATCTCGGCGAGCAGTACGTC.

This chain links TRBV3-1 with TRBJ2-5; D may be TRBD1 (6 bases). There are 15 residues in the CDR3. From germline, CDR1 is LGHDT and CDR2 YNNKEL (reference sequence). The V and J ends lost 1 base and 5 bases respectively, with 14 bases between them. The CDR3: CASSQVGEGDETQYF. The DNA for the CDR3 is TGTGCCAGCAGCCAAGTGGGTGAGGGGGATGAGACCCAGTACTTC.

The chain employs TRBV20-1 and TRBJ1-2; a possible D gene is TRBD1 (5 bases). The V gene lost 2 bases and the J gene lost 6 bases, with 19 bases spanning the gap. The CDR3 runs to 15 residues. The germline V gene encodes CDR1 DFQATT and CDR2 SNEGSKA (reference sequence). CDR3 sequence (DNA): TGCAGTGCTAGACTCACGACAGCGATAAGGGATGGCTACACCTTC. Protein: CSARLTTAIRDGYTF.

This clonotype was detected only once. The chain couples TRBV6-5 to TRBJ2-3; a possible D gene is TRBD1 (6 bases). Germline CDR1 is MNHEY and CDR2 is SVGAGI. The CDR3 is 15 amino acids. With 7 bases removed from V and 4 bases from J, the gap between germline ends came to 18 bases. This chain's CDR3 is CASTDSGGFADTQYF. CDR3 bases: TGTGCCAGCACGGACAGTGGAGGATTCGCAGATACGCAGTATTTT.

The chain is built from TRBV5-5 and TRBJ1-4; the match to TRBD1 covers 8 bases. The J segment lost 0 bases and the V segment lost 0 bases, leaving 1 base of the junction unmatched. Looked up from germline, CDR1 is SGHKS and CDR2 is YYEKEE (reference sequence). There are 16 residues in the CDR3. The CDR3 protein is CASSLEGQATNEKLFF. DNA of the CDR3: TGTGCCAGCAGCTTGGAGGGACAGGCAACTAATGAAAAACTGTTTTTT.

The chain carries TRBV19 and TRBJ2-7, with 9 nucleotides matching TRBD1. The CDR3 contains 14 residues. Losses at the gene ends were 5 bases for V and 2 bases for J; bases not matched to a gene: 4. The germline V gene has CDR1 LNHDA and CDR2 SQIVND (reference sequence). For the CDR3, the DNA is TGTGCCAGTAGTGACAGGGGGGCCACCTACGAGCAGTACTTC. It encodes CASSDRGATYEQYF. The full variable domain, rest sourced from reference TRBV19 and TRBJ2-7, is DGGITQSPKYLFRKEGQNVTLSCEQNLNHDAMYWYRQDPGQGLRLIYYSQIVNDFQKGDIAEGYSVSREKKESFPLTVTSAQKNPTAFYLCASSDRGATYEQYFGPGTRLTVT.

Written as DNA, the CDR3 is TGTGCCAGTAGACCGGGACAGGGGAACACCGGGGAGCTGTTTTTT. It translates to CASRPGQGNTGELFF. V usage is TRBV12-3 or TRBV12-4 and J usage is TRBJ2-2; 9 bases fit TRBD1. There are 15 residues in the CDR3. Unmatched junction bases numbered 6, after V lost 9 bases and J lost 1 base.

This clonotype was detected once. The chain employs TRBV13 and TRBJ1-2; no reliable D call. Germline lookup yields CDR1 PRHDT and CDR2 FYEKMQ (reference sequence). The length of the CDR3 is 13 residues. V lost 1 base, J lost 3 bases, and 6 bases lay in between. CDR3 DNA: TGTGCCAGCAGCTTAGATACAGACTATGGCTACACCTTC. Protein product: CASSLDTDYGYTF.

V is TRBV6-5 and J is TRBJ1-1; D is perhaps TRBD1 (6 bases). V dropped 4 bases and J dropped 3 bases, with 15 bases sitting between them. CDR1 is MNHEY and CDR2 is SVGAGI in the germline V gene. CDR3 length equals 15 residues. The CDR3 DNA reads TGTGCCAGCAGTTTGGGACACGGCTATGACACTGAAGCTTTCTTT. Residues: CASSLGHGYDTEAFF.

The chain is built from TRBV5-1 and TRBJ1-5; 9 nucleotides agree with TRBD1. Germline V gives CDR1 SGHRS, CDR2 YFSETQ. V was pared by 1 base and J by 4 bases, with 6 bases of the junction left unmatched. This CDR3 contains 16 residues. CDR3 nucleotide sequence: TGCGCCAGCAGCTTGTCGGGACAGGGAGAAAATCAGCCCCAGCATTTT. Encoded protein: CASSLSGQGENQPQHF.

The chain has TRBV7-9 and TRBJ2-5; perhaps TRBD1 as D (5 bases). The CDR3 is 13 amino acids. Trimming stripped 6 bases from V and 1 base from J, with 9 bases between. Germline V gene lookup returns CDR1 SEHNR and CDR2 FQNEAQ (reference sequence). CDR3 loop: CASRTVGQETQYF. CDR3 coding DNA: TGTGCCAGCAGGACAGTGGGCCAAGAGACCCAGTACTTC.

CDR3 residues: CASSAFVSGANVLTF. In DNA, the CDR3 is TGTGCCAGCAGTGCATTCGTCTCTGGGGCCAACGTCCTGACTTTC. J is TRBJ2-6 and V is TRBV28; no definite D call. The V end lost 5 bases, the J end lost 0 bases, and 8 bases lay between the germline ends. Germline V CDR1 and CDR2: MDHEN, SYDVKM. CDR3 length: 15 amino acids.

The rearrangement joins TRBV4-1 to TRBJ1-2, with 7 bases aligning to TRBD1. CDR3 length equals 14 residues. CDR1 MGHRA and CDR2 YSYEKL come from the germline V gene. Trimming took 1 base from V and 5 from J; bases not matched to a gene: 4. CDR3 sequence (DNA): TGCGCCAGCAGCCAAGGACAGGGATCTTATGGCTACACCTTC. Its translation: CASSQGQGSYGYTF.